This TCR beta chain comes out of a study of CD8+CD57+ T cells in acquired aplastic anemia. Study-wide points: Patients had roughly 30 CD8+ CDR3 sequences in common with controls (the shared set). CD8+CD57+ cells showed decreased diversity compared with total CD4+ and CD8+ cells in patients. With respect to CD8+ Simpson's diversity, patients and controls did not differ significantly.

All patients picked for sequencing had shown, by flow cytometry, an expansion of CD8+CD57+ cells. In all patients, the disease was severe acquired aplastic anemia. Genomic DNA, serving as template, underwent TCR beta VDJ and CDR3 profiling. A single record per CDR3 protein comes from TCRdb applying MiXCR to the reads. The data contain about 20,000 distinct CDR3 sequences, under 40% of them seen just once; the ten biggest clones take up 87%. A word on this clonotype: Its specificity is unknown. The final CDR3 position lacks the conserved phenylalanine or tryptophan, pointing to a likely read error.

Sequenced material: CD8+CD57+ T cells sorted from PBMCs. Subset described: bead-enriched CD8+CD57+ effector memory T cells from SAA patients. This sequence was found in a human donor with aplastic anemia.

As DNA, the CDR3 is TGTGCCAGCAGTGAGGTGGCGCAGTATAGGACCACCATATATTAT. It encodes CASSEVAQYRTTIYY. The chain links TRBV2 to TRBJ1-3, with D unclear. This CDR3 contains 15 residues. Germline loops: CDR1 SNHLY, CDR2 FYNNEI. V was pared by 3 bases and J by 9 bases, with 18 bases between.